Detailed here is one T cell receptor beta chain. This specimen comes from a study of blood T cell repertoires in COVID-19. Study at large: Sample material is recorded as cDNA or gDNA derived from T cells, B-cell-depleted T cells, or PBMCs.

This CDR3 is built from 18 residues. Germline V gene lookup returns CDR1 SGHTA and CDR2 FQGNSA. V lost 2 bases and J lost 1; bases outside the gene matches: 11. Profiling relied on immunoSEQ multiplex PCR, and the TCRdb table lists in-frame clones only, not all of them. The table has over 70,000 clones, approximately 85% seen once. The receptor was derived from a man older than 75 with acute or convalescent COVID-19. Sequenced sample: peripheral blood. V usage is TRBV7-2 and J usage is TRBJ2-5; 9 positions agree with TRBD2. The CDR3 spells CASSLYPLAGTLQETQYF. DNA for the CDR3: TGTGCCAGCAGCTTATACCCGCTAGCGGGGACACTCCAAGAGACCCAGTACTTC.